This TCR beta chain was profiled in a study of OX40 agonist ivuxolimab in advanced cancers. Study in general: Intravenous ivuxolimab was administered to patients every 2 weeks at 0.01 to 10 mg/kg. One hepatocellular carcinoma and a couple of cutaneous melanoma patients partially responded. Whole-study findings and limits: In CD8+ T cells, expanded clones were on average more numerous than in CD4+.

To note about this clone: What it binds is unknown.

Germline V lookup: CDR1 SNHLY, CDR2 FYNNEI. This CDR3 spans 13 amino acids. V gave up 7 bases and J gave up 5 bases, with 14 bases separating them. Repertoires were generated with immunoSEQ multiplex PCR, while TCRdb's copy carries only in-frame clones and drops some. Of about 46,000 clones in the sample, about 88% were seen once. The sequenced sample was CD4+ or CD8+ T cells sorted from blood, obtained in a trial of the OX40 agonist ivuxolimab. The chain carries TRBV2 and TRBJ1-2; D is uncertain. This clonotype originated in an adult with an advanced solid tumor such as melanoma, head and neck, liver or kidney cancer. The CDR3 is CASIYGQAYGYTF. The CDR3 nucleotides read TGTGCCAGCATCTACGGCCAGGCGTATGGCTACACCTTC. The variable domain in full, with the rest retrieved from reference TRBV2 and TRBJ1-2, is EPEVTQTPSHQVTQMGQEVILRCVPISNHLYFYWYRQILGQKVEFLVSFYNNEISEKSEIFDDQFSVERPDGSNFTLKIRSTKLEDSAMYFCASIYGQAYGYTFGSGTRLTVV.